This T cell receptor (beta chain) comes out of a study of CD8+ T cells in alopecia areata. Study in general: Treated patients received severity scores based on the percentage of scalp area affected. Study findings and constraints: Unlike in mice, where it was clearer, TCR sharing across patients was less clear, possibly HLA-related.

It was cDNA, reverse transcribed from extracted RNA, that served as the sequencing template. Using immunoSEQ multiplex PCR, the repertoire was profiled, and TCRdb retains in-frame clones only, with some absent. The table includes hundreds of thousands of clones, 58% detected once. Described treatment: oral pan-JAK inhibitor, 5-10 mg twice daily. There are 17 residues in the CDR3. CDR1 and CDR2 from the germline V gene are SNHLY and FYNNEI. J lost 5 bases, V lost 6 bases, and 15 bases had no gene match. As concerns this clone: As yet, its antigen is unknown.

The sequences come from CD4+ T cells sorted from blood, collected at week 24, from a patient treated with tofacitinib. The J gene is TRBJ2-5, the V gene TRBV2, with TRBD2 identical over 10 bases. This clonotype was obtained from a human donor with alopecia areata. Here the CDR3 DNA reads TGTGCCAGCAGCGGCCGAATAAGCGGGGGGGCCGGGGAGACCCAGTACTTC. Its translation: CASSGRISGGAGETQYF.